Listed below are T cell receptor beta chains from one sample, sequenced in a study of cytomegalovirus exposure and HLA in healthy donors. Sequencing was performed with immunoSEQ multiplex PCR; in TCRdb, only in-frame clones are kept and a portion is missing. Here the sample table reports 74,000 or so clones. The sequenced sample consisted of PBMCs. These receptor sequences come from a woman between 55 and 75 years old in good health and CMV-seronegative. Each CDR3 is given with its conserved first and last residue. D genes are given only for firm matches. For some rows the clone size is stated as once, few or many, or as a class when expanded; others skip it.

CDR3aa: CASSMVVSSYEQYF
CDR3nt: TGTGCCAGTAGTATGGTGGTTAGCTCCTACGAGCAGTACTTC
j_gene: TRBJ2-7
d_gene: -
abundance: -
v_gene: TRBV19

CDR3aa: CASSFERLAVDSEQFF
CDR3nt: TGTGCCAGCAGCTTCGAGCGACTAGCGGTAGACAGTGAGCAGTTCTTC
j_gene: TRBJ2-1
d_gene: TRBD2
abundance: -
v_gene: TRBV7-9

CDR3aa: CASRTGASYNEQFF
CDR3nt: TGTGCCAGCAGAACAGGGGCCTCCTACAATGAGCAGTTCTTC
j_gene: TRBJ2-1
d_gene: TRBD1
abundance: -
v_gene: TRBV2

CDR3aa: CASSLIRDYSYEQYF
CDR3nt: TGTGCCAGCAGTTTAATCCGGGACTACTCCTACGAGCAGTACTTC
j_gene: TRBJ2-7
d_gene: TRBD2
abundance: -
v_gene: TRBV6-5

CDR3aa: CASAGTVNQPQHF
CDR3nt: TGTGCCAGTGCCGGGACAGTCAATCAGCCCCAGCATTTT
j_gene: TRBJ1-5
d_gene: TRBD1
abundance: -
v_gene: TRBV2

CDR3aa: CASSGGQGAWDTQYF
CDR3nt: TGCGCCAGCAGTGGGGGACAGGGGGCGTGGGATACGCAGTATTTT
j_gene: TRBJ2-3
d_gene: TRBD1
abundance: -
v_gene: TRBV10-2

CDR3aa: CASKTGTGGHYGYTF
CDR3nt: TGTGCCAGCAAAACCGGGACAGGGGGCCACTATGGCTACACCTTC
j_gene: TRBJ1-2
d_gene: TRBD1
abundance: -
v_gene: TRBV28

CDR3aa: CASSLAPGRTYSNQPQHF
CDR3nt: TGTGCCAGCAGCTTGGCTCCAGGGCGGACATATAGCAATCAGCCCCAGCATTTT
j_gene: TRBJ1-5
d_gene: -
abundance: -
v_gene: TRBV7-8

CDR3aa: CASSMFQGASYEQYF
CDR3nt: TGTGCCAGCAGCATGTTCCAGGGGGCTTCGTACGAGCAGTACTTC
j_gene: TRBJ2-7
d_gene: TRBD1
abundance: -
v_gene: TRBV28

CDR3aa: CASSLDGNEKLFF
CDR3nt: TGTGCCAGCAGCTTGGACGGGAATGAAAAACTGTTTTTT
j_gene: TRBJ1-4
d_gene: -
abundance: -
v_gene: TRBV5-4

CDR3aa: CASSSTPMNTEAFF
CDR3nt: TGTGCCAGCAGCTCCACACCAATGAACACTGAAGCTTTCTTT
j_gene: TRBJ1-1
d_gene: -
abundance: -
v_gene: TRBV5-6

CDR3aa: CASTGFNTEAFF
CDR3nt: TGTGCCTCAACAGGATTTAACACTGAAGCTTTCTTT
j_gene: TRBJ1-1
d_gene: -
abundance: -
v_gene: TRBV27

CDR3aa: CASSLGTIYNEQFF
CDR3nt: TGTGCCAGCAGCTTAGGGACTATTTACAATGAGCAGTTCTTC
j_gene: TRBJ2-1
d_gene: TRBD2
abundance: -
v_gene: TRBV7-3

CDR3aa: CASNWGRPQRGYTF
CDR3nt: TGTGCCAGCAACTGGGGGCGGCCGCAACGGGGCTACACCTTC
j_gene: TRBJ1-2
d_gene: -
abundance: -
v_gene: TRBV5-6

CDR3aa: CASSLISGNEQFF
CDR3nt: TGTGCCAGCAGTTTAATCAGCGGGAATGAGCAGTTCTTC
j_gene: TRBJ2-1
d_gene: -
abundance: -
v_gene: TRBV28

CDR3aa: CASSPLSNQPQHF
CDR3nt: TGCGCCAGCAGTCCTCTTAGCAATCAGCCCCAGCATTTT
j_gene: TRBJ1-5
d_gene: -
abundance: -
v_gene: TRBV4-1

CDR3aa: CASSRQGGGEKLFF
CDR3nt: TGTGCCAGCAGCAGACAGGGTGGGGGTGAAAAACTGTTTTTT
j_gene: TRBJ1-4
d_gene: TRBD1
abundance: medium-sized
v_gene: TRBV6-6

CDR3aa: CASSRGQGGWETQYF
CDR3nt: TGTGCCAGCAGTCGCGGACAGGGGGGATGGGAGACCCAGTACTTC
j_gene: TRBJ2-5
d_gene: TRBD1
abundance: -
v_gene: TRBV6-5

CDR3aa: CASSSPGTLGNTIYF
CDR3nt: TGTGCCAGCAGCTCCCCAGGAACCCTCGGAAACACCATATATTTT
j_gene: TRBJ1-3
d_gene: -
abundance: -
v_gene: TRBV5-4

CDR3aa: CASSSRVGGNTIYF
CDR3nt: TGTGCCAGCAGCAGCAGGGTGGGAGGAAACACCATATATTTT
j_gene: TRBJ1-3
d_gene: -
abundance: -
v_gene: TRBV21-1

CDR3aa: CASSLGGREKLFF
CDR3nt: TGTGCCAGCAGCTTGGGGGGGCGTGAAAAACTGTTTTTT
j_gene: TRBJ1-4
d_gene: -
abundance: -
v_gene: TRBV11-2

CDR3aa: CASSALAGGPAIVQFF
CDR3nt: TGTGCCAGCAGCGCACTAGCGGGAGGGCCCGCTATTGTGCAGTTCTTC
j_gene: TRBJ2-1
d_gene: TRBD2
abundance: -
v_gene: TRBV2

CDR3aa: CASRADSGRLDNEQFF
CDR3nt: TGTGCCAGCAGGGCGGATAGCGGGCGACTAGACAATGAGCAGTTCTTC
j_gene: TRBJ2-1
d_gene: TRBD2
abundance: -
v_gene: TRBV7-2

CDR3aa: CASSPGSTGPKETQYF
CDR3nt: TGTGCCAGCAGCCCCGGCAGCACAGGGCCAAAAGAGACCCAGTACTTC
j_gene: TRBJ2-5
d_gene: -
abundance: -
v_gene: TRBV5-6

CDR3aa: CASSPESGTELYEQYF
CDR3nt: TGTGCCAGCAGTCCTGAGTCCGGGACAGAGCTTTACGAGCAGTACTTC
j_gene: TRBJ2-7
d_gene: TRBD1
abundance: -
v_gene: TRBV27

CDR3aa: CASSAPTSGIYNEQFF
CDR3nt: TGTGCCAGCAGCGCCCCTACTAGCGGGATATACAATGAGCAGTTCTTC
j_gene: TRBJ2-1
d_gene: TRBD2
abundance: -
v_gene: TRBV28

CDR3aa: CASSLSLTYEQYF
CDR3nt: TGTGCCAGCAGCTTATCGCTAACTTACGAGCAGTACTTC
j_gene: TRBJ2-7
d_gene: -
abundance: -
v_gene: TRBV7-2

CDR3aa: CASSLPSGRTDTQYF
CDR3nt: TGTGCCAGCAGCTTGCCTAGCGGGAGGACAGATACGCAGTATTTT
j_gene: TRBJ2-3
d_gene: TRBD2
abundance: -
v_gene: TRBV5-5

CDR3aa: CAWSPTRTGELFF
CDR3nt: TGTGCCTGGAGCCCCACTAGGACCGGGGAGCTGTTTTTT
j_gene: TRBJ2-2
d_gene: -
abundance: -
v_gene: TRBV30

CDR3aa: CASSLIGGADPTRAFF
CDR3nt: TGTGCCAGCAGTTTAATAGGGGGCGCGGACCCGACCCGGGCTTTCTTT
j_gene: TRBJ1-1
d_gene: TRBD1
abundance: -
v_gene: TRBV28

CDR3aa: CASSTWGENTEAFF
CDR3nt: TGCGCCAGCAGTACCTGGGGAGAGAACACTGAAGCTTTCTTT
j_gene: TRBJ1-1
d_gene: -
abundance: -
v_gene: TRBV5-1

CDR3aa: CASSEAPGSNQPQHF
CDR3nt: TGTGCCAGCAGTGAAGCTCCAGGGAGCAATCAGCCCCAGCATTTT
j_gene: TRBJ1-5
d_gene: -
abundance: -
v_gene: TRBV6-1

CDR3aa: CASSMGATGNTIYF
CDR3nt: TGTGCCAGTAGTATGGGGGCTACTGGAAACACCATATATTTT
j_gene: TRBJ1-3
d_gene: -
abundance: -
v_gene: TRBV19

CDR3aa: CASSASGSSYNEQFF
CDR3nt: TGTGCCAGCAGCGCTAGCGGGAGCTCCTACAATGAGCAGTTCTTC
j_gene: TRBJ2-1
d_gene: TRBD2
abundance: -
v_gene: TRBV9

CDR3aa: CASKRTGSNTGELFF
CDR3nt: TGTGCCAGTAAGAGGACAGGGAGCAACACCGGGGAGCTGTTTTTT
j_gene: TRBJ2-2
d_gene: TRBD1
abundance: -
v_gene: TRBV19

CDR3aa: CASSIDGSNEQFF
CDR3nt: TGTGCCAGTAGTATAGACGGGAGCAATGAGCAGTTCTTC
j_gene: TRBJ2-1
d_gene: -
abundance: -
v_gene: TRBV19

CDR3aa: CASSEGTQYF
CDR3nt: TGTGCCAGCTCGGAGGGGACCCAGTACTTC
j_gene: TRBJ2-5
d_gene: -
abundance: -
v_gene: TRBV2

CDR3aa: CSVEFQESYNEQFF
CDR3nt: TGCAGCGTTGAGTTTCAGGAATCCTACAATGAGCAGTTCTTC
j_gene: TRBJ2-1
d_gene: -
abundance: -
v_gene: TRBV29-1

CDR3aa: CSVASGLYEQYF
CDR3nt: TGCAGCGTTGCGTCAGGTCTTTACGAGCAGTACTTC
j_gene: TRBJ2-7
d_gene: -
abundance: -
v_gene: TRBV29-1

CDR3aa: CASSLQTGGYGYTF
CDR3nt: TGTGCCAGCAGTTTGCAGACAGGGGGATATGGCTACACCTTC
j_gene: TRBJ1-2
d_gene: TRBD1
abundance: -
v_gene: TRBV28

CDR3aa: CASTRGGTGYDYGYTF
CDR3nt: TGTGCCAGCACCCGGGGGGGGACAGGGTATGACTATGGCTACACCTTC
j_gene: TRBJ1-2
d_gene: TRBD1
abundance: -
v_gene: TRBV28

CDR3aa: CASSSEGAWANQPQHF
CDR3nt: TGTGCCAGTAGCAGTGAAGGGGCGTGGGCCAATCAGCCCCAGCATTTT
j_gene: TRBJ1-5
d_gene: -
abundance: -
v_gene: TRBV19

CDR3aa: CASSYRQDYEQYF
CDR3nt: TGTGCCAGCAGTTACCGGCAGGATTACGAGCAGTACTTC
j_gene: TRBJ2-7
d_gene: -
abundance: -
v_gene: TRBV6-5

CDR3aa: CASSSLGTGIPPAGNTIYF
CDR3nt: TGTGCCAGCAGCTCCCTTGGGACAGGAATTCCGCCTGCTGGAAACACCATATATTTT
j_gene: TRBJ1-3
d_gene: TRBD1
abundance: -
v_gene: TRBV7-2

CDR3aa: CASSQVPGDPGNTIYF
CDR3nt: TGTGCCAGCAGCCAAGTCCCAGGTGACCCTGGAAACACCATATATTTT
j_gene: TRBJ1-3
d_gene: -
abundance: -
v_gene: TRBV4-2

CDR3aa: CASSSPGGEQFF
CDR3nt: TGCGCCAGCAGTTCCCCAGGGGGTGAGCAGTTCTTC
j_gene: TRBJ2-1
d_gene: TRBD1
abundance: -
v_gene: TRBV10-2

CDR3aa: CASSEGSYEQYF
CDR3nt: TGTGCCAGCAGTGAAGGTAGTTACGAGCAGTACTTC
j_gene: TRBJ2-7
d_gene: -
abundance: -
v_gene: TRBV2

CDR3aa: CASSQAGIGTQYF
CDR3nt: TGTGCCAGCAGCCAAGCAGGGATAGGGACCCAGTACTTC
j_gene: TRBJ2-5
d_gene: -
abundance: -
v_gene: TRBV14

CDR3aa: CASRRDGSSYEQYF
CDR3nt: TGCGCCAGCCGCCGGGACGGGAGCTCCTACGAGCAGTACTTC
j_gene: TRBJ2-7
d_gene: -
abundance: -
v_gene: TRBV5-1

CDR3aa: CASSYGDRLNTEAFF
CDR3nt: TGTGCCAGCAGTTACGGGGACAGGCTGAACACTGAAGCTTTCTTT
j_gene: TRBJ1-1
d_gene: TRBD1
abundance: -
v_gene: TRBV6-5

CDR3aa: CSVDRGLNTGELFF
CDR3nt: TGCAGCGTCGACAGGGGGCTGAACACCGGGGAGCTGTTTTTT
j_gene: TRBJ2-2
d_gene: TRBD1
abundance: -
v_gene: TRBV29-1

CDR3aa: CASSYDSYGYTF
CDR3nt: TGTGCCAGCAGCTACGACAGCTATGGCTACACCTTC
j_gene: TRBJ1-2
d_gene: -
abundance: -
v_gene: TRBV7-2

CDR3aa: CASSLAGGSYNEQFF
CDR3nt: TGTGCCAGCAGCTTAGCGGGAGGGTCCTACAATGAGCAGTTCTTC
j_gene: TRBJ2-1
d_gene: TRBD2
abundance: -
v_gene: TRBV11-2

CDR3aa: CASSDSGAGNTGELFF
CDR3nt: TGTGCCAGCAGTGACTCAGGGGCAGGGAACACCGGGGAGCTGTTTTTT
j_gene: TRBJ2-2
d_gene: -
abundance: -
v_gene: TRBV6-4

CDR3aa: CASSYGQTTDTQYF
CDR3nt: TGTGCCAGCAGCTACGGACAGACCACAGATACGCAGTATTTT
j_gene: TRBJ2-3
d_gene: -
abundance: -
v_gene: TRBV7-6

CDR3aa: CASSQLAGIHEQYF
CDR3nt: TGTGCCAGCAGCCAACTAGCGGGAATACACGAGCAGTACTTC
j_gene: TRBJ2-7
d_gene: TRBD2
abundance: -
v_gene: TRBV4-2

CDR3aa: CASSPYGLGGGTEAFF
CDR3nt: TGTGCCAGTAGTCCTTACGGCCTGGGAGGGGGGACTGAAGCTTTCTTT
j_gene: TRBJ1-1
d_gene: -
abundance: -
v_gene: TRBV19

CDR3aa: CASSPNTGGEQFF
CDR3nt: TGTGCCAGCTCACCTAATACAGGGGGTGAGCAGTTCTTC
j_gene: TRBJ2-1
d_gene: TRBD1
abundance: -
v_gene: TRBV18

CDR3aa: CASSQALAVYEQYF
CDR3nt: TGTGCCAGCAGCCAGGCGCTAGCGGTCTACGAGCAGTACTTC
j_gene: TRBJ2-7
d_gene: TRBD2
abundance: -
v_gene: TRBV4-2